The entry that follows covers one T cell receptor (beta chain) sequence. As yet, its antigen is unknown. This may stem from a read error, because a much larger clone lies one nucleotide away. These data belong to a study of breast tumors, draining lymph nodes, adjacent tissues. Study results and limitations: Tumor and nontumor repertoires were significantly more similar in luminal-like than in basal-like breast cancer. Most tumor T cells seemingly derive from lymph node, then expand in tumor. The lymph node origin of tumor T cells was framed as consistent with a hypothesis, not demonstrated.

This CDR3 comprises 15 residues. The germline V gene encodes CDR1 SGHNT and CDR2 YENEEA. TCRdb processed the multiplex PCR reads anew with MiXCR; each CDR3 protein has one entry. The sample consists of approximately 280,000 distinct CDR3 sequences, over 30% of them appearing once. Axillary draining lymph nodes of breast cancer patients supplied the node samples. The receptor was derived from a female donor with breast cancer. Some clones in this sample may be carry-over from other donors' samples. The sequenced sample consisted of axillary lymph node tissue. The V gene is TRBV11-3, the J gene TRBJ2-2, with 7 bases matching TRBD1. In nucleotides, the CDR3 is TGTGCCAGCAGCCCACACAGGGGAGAAACCGGGGCGCTGTTTTTT. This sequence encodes CASSPHRGETGALFF.